The rows below give T cell receptor beta chains drawn from one sample of a study of blood T cell repertoires in COVID-19. The assay was immunoSEQ multiplex PCR, and TCRdb's table has in-frame clones only and misses some. The table includes under 250,000 clones, 82% detected once. Sequenced material: peripheral blood. Receptors were obtained from a woman aged 40 to 50 with acute or convalescent COVID-19. Each CDR3 is given with its conserved first and last residue. The order of the fields is V gene, J gene, D gene, CDR3 protein, CDR3 DNA. A D gene is named only where the DNA matches it firmly.

TRBV5-4	TRBJ1-2	.	CASSLVGTEANYGYTF	TGTGCCAGCAGCTTGGTTGGAACAGAAGCTAACTATGGCTACACCTTC
TRBV4-1	TRBJ1-1	.	CASSRDIPGSMNTEAFF	TGCGCCAGCAGCCGTGACATCCCGGGATCCATGAACACTGAAGCTTTCTTT
TRBV7-8	TRBJ2-2	TRBD1	CASSFGWGQVTGELFF	TGTGCCAGCAGCTTTGGTTGGGGACAGGTCACCGGGGAGCTGTTTTTT
TRBV11-1	TRBJ2-1	.	CASSLAGVNNEQFF	TGTGCCAGCAGCTTAGCTGGAGTTAACAATGAGCAGTTCTTC
TRBV24-1	TRBJ2-5	TRBD2	CATSDLTSGGYQETQYF	TGTGCCACCAGTGACCTAACTAGCGGGGGGTACCAAGAGACCCAGTACTTC
TRBV4-3	TRBJ2-7	TRBD2	CASSQDTPSLAGGSYEQYF	TGCGCCAGCAGCCAAGATACCCCCTCGCTAGCGGGAGGCTCCTACGAGCAGTACTTC
TRBV19	TRBJ1-1	.	CASRILQRNTEAFF	TGTGCCAGTAGGATCCTACAGAGGAACACTGAAGCTTTCTTT
TRBV7-2	TRBJ2-5	.	CASSPIGSGARGETQYF	TGTGCCAGCAGCCCAATAGGATCGGGAGCCAGGGGGGAGACCCAGTACTTC
TRBV19	TRBJ1-2	.	CASSMSGNYGYTF	TGTGCCAGTAGTATGTCAGGGAACTATGGCTACACCTTC
TRBV6-6	TRBJ2-7	TRBD2	CASSFSGGLSYEQYF	TGTGCCAGCAGCTTTAGCGGGGGACTATCCTACGAGCAGTACTTC
TRBV5-1	TRBJ2-5	.	CASSPMKTNRMGTQYF	TGCGCCAGCAGCCCGATGAAGACTAATAGGATGGGGACCCAGTACTTC
TRBV14	TRBJ1-2	.	CASSQDWRVGYTF	TGTGCCAGCAGCCAAGACTGGAGGGTTGGCTACACCTTC
TRBV29-1	TRBJ2-1	TRBD1	CSAGTGLSNEQFF	TGCAGCGCTGGGACAGGGCTATCCAATGAGCAGTTCTTC
TRBV3-1/TRBV3-2	TRBJ2-7	TRBD2	CASSQGTSGFYEQYF	TGTGCCAGCAGCCAAGGGACTAGCGGCTTCTACGAGCAGTACTTC
TRBV15	TRBJ1-2	TRBD1	CATSRDPQGRGYTF	TGTGCCACCAGCAGAGACCCACAGGGGCGCGGCTACACCTTC
TRBV5-8	TRBJ2-3	.	CAAASGRGGTDTQYF	TGTGCCGCCGCTTCCGGGCGGGGCGGCACAGATACGCAGTATTTT
TRBV7-3	TRBJ2-3	.	CASHDLTTDTQYF	TGTGCCAGTCATGATCTAACCACAGATACGCAGTATTTT
TRBV6-6	TRBJ2-2	TRBD1	CASSYQTGLAGELFF	TGTGCCAGCAGTTACCAGACAGGGTTGGCCGGGGAGCTGTTTTTT